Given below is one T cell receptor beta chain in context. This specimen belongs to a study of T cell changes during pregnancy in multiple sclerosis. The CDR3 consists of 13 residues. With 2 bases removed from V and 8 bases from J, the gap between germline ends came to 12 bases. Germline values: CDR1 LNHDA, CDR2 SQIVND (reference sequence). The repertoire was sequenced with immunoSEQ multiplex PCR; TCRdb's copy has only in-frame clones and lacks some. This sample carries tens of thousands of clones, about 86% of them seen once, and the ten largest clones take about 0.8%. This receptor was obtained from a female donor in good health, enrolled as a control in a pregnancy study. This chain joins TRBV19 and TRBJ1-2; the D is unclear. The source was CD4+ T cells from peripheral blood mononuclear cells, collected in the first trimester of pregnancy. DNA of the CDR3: TGTGCCAGTAGTATATTCGGGGTAACCGGCTACACCTTC. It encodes CASSIFGVTGYTF.